This T cell receptor (beta chain) was captured in a study of patients and donors after allogeneic stem cell transplantation. One entry per CDR3 protein, called by TCRdb with MiXCR from the RT-PCR reads. The sample yields about 960,000 distinct CDR3 sequences, about 20% seen once. In germline, CDR1 is SGHTA, CDR2 FQGTGA. The V end was cut by 5 bases, the J end by 4 bases, with 10 bases between. The CDR3 runs to 13 residues. This clonotype has just a few counts. The sample taken for sequencing was blood, either unsorted or a sorted T cell fraction (not recorded which). J is TRBJ2-3 and V is TRBV7-3, with D possibly matching TRBD1 (6 bases). The TCR comes from a human donor who was either an allogeneic HSCT recipient or a stem cell or donor lymphocyte infusion donor (not recorded which). It is not recorded whose cells these are; they may come from a transplant donor. CDR3 sequence (DNA): TGTGCCAGCAGCACACAGGGTTCAGATACGCAGTATTTT. This gives the protein CASSTQGSDTQYF.